The 13 T cell receptor beta chains below were found in one sample sequenced in a study of T cell responses to AZD1222 COVID-19 vaccine. The data were produced by immunoSEQ multiplex PCR, yet TCRdb's version contains in-frame clones alone and is incomplete. The sample includes tens of thousands of clones, 83% of them seen just once. This specimen consisted of peripheral blood, obtained 28 days after the second AZD1222 dose. These receptors were obtained from an adult who received the AZD1222 COVID-19 vaccine.

This chain uses TRBV5-5 with TRBJ2-7; D might be TRBD2 (5 bases). Per the germline V gene, CDR1 is SGHKS and CDR2 is YYEKEE (reference sequence). The CDR3 has 13 amino acids. Trimming removed 4 bases from V and 5 bases from J, with 13 bases in between. The CDR3 nucleotides are TGTGCCAGCAGCATCGAGGGTCGGCACGAGCAGTACTTC. This sequence encodes CASSIEGRHEQYF.

The chain links TRBV19 to TRBJ2-3, with a possible D match to TRBD1 (5 bases). CDR3 size: 17 residues. Trimming cost V 3 bases and J 2 bases, with 18 bases left between them. CDR1 and CDR2 from the germline V gene are LNHDA and SQIVND (reference sequence). This CDR3 is CASSIGLDTQATDTQYF. Written as DNA, the CDR3 is TGTGCCAGTAGTATCGGGCTGGACACCCAAGCCACAGATACGCAGTATTTT.

The V call is TRBV7-2, the J call TRBJ2-3; no definite D call. The germline CDR1 and CDR2 sequences are SGHTA and FQGNSA. The CDR3 contains 13 residues. The V end was cut by 5 bases, the J end by 2 bases, with 8 bases between. CDR3: CASSQALTDTQYF. The CDR3 DNA follows: TGTGCCAGCAGCCAGGCACTCACAGATACGCAGTATTTT.

In nucleotides, the CDR3 is TGTGCCAGCTCACCGTCGCTAGCGGGAGTCTCCGGGGAGCTGTTTTTT. Protein sequence: CASSPSLAGVSGELFF. This sequence joins TRBV18 and TRBJ2-2, with 10 bases lining up with TRBD2. The germline gives CDR1 KGHSH, CDR2 LQKENI. The ends lost 3 bases at V and 6 bases at J; junction bases unmatched: 7. The CDR3 covers 16 residues.

This chain joins TRBV5-5 and TRBJ2-6; D gene unclear. CDR1 and CDR2 from the germline V gene are SGHKS and YYEKEE (reference sequence). This CDR3 has 15 residues. V lost 4 bases, J lost 0 bases, and 8 bases lay in between. CDR3 DNA: TGTGCCAGCAGCCCACAGTACTCTGGGGCCAACGTCCTGACTTTC. It specifies CASSPQYSGANVLTF. Looking up the rest from reference TRBV5-5 and TRBJ2-6 gives the full variable domain: DAGVTQSPTHLIKTRGQQVTLRCSPISGHKSVSWYQQVLGQGPQFIFQYYEKEERGRGNFPDRFSARQFPNYSSELNVNALLLGDSALYLCASSPQYSGANVLTFGAGSRLTVL.

This chain joins TRBV5-4 and TRBJ2-1; TRBD2 is a possible D gene (7 bases). Between the trimmed V and J ends, which lost 5 bases and 4 bases, there was a span of 16 bases. The CDR3 spans 15 residues. Germline assignment: CDR1 SGHNT and CDR2 YYREEE (reference sequence). The CDR3 here is CASSKGGGDYNEQFF. The CDR3 DNA reads as TGTGCCAGCAGTAAGGGGGGGGGCGATTACAATGAGCAGTTCTTC.

V and J are TRBV5-4 and TRBJ2-4; possibly TRBD2 for D (5 bases). The V gene's germline CDR1 is SGHNT and CDR2 YYREEE (reference sequence). This CDR3 spans 18 amino acids. V was trimmed by 0 bases and J by 5 bases, leaving 21 bases between them. CDR3: CASSLGLPGIPGENIQYF. In DNA form, the CDR3 reads TGTGCCAGCAGCTTGGGACTACCGGGGATCCCAGGCGAAAACATTCAGTACTTC.

The rearrangement joins TRBV5-4 to TRBJ2-7; 10 nucleotides align to TRBD2. V lost 5 bases, J lost 2 bases, and 4 bases stayed unmatched. The CDR3 runs 14 residues. CDR1 and CDR2 (germline): SGHNT, YYREEE (reference sequence). The CDR3 protein is CASSRTSGPYEQYF. The CDR3 bases are TGTGCCAGCAGTCGGACTAGCGGCCCCTACGAGCAGTACTTC.

The rearrangement joins TRBV7-2 to TRBJ2-2; 8 nucleotides match TRBD1. The CDR3 sequence is 15 residues long. From germline, CDR1 is SGHTA and CDR2 FQGNSA. V lost 4 bases to trimming and J lost 4 bases; unmatched junction nucleotides: 5. CDR3 in amino acids: CASSWSTGATGELFF. In DNA form, the CDR3 reads TGTGCCAGCAGCTGGTCGACAGGGGCCACCGGGGAGCTGTTTTTT. The variable domain in full, completed from reference TRBV7-2 and TRBJ2-2, reads GAGVSQSPSNKVTEKGKDVELRCDPISGHTALYWYRQSLGQGLEFLIYFQGNSAPDKSGLPSDRFSAERTGGSVSTLTIQRTQQEDSAVYLCASSWSTGATGELFFGEGSRLTVL.

The chain joins TRBV4-1 to TRBJ1-6; D remains ambiguous. The CDR3 is made up of 16 amino acids. V was trimmed by 0 bases and J by 3 bases, leaving 9 bases between them. Looked up from germline, CDR1 is MGHRA and CDR2 is YSYEKL. The CDR3 reads CASSQDGHYYNSPLHF. CDR3 DNA sequence: TGCGCCAGCAGCCAAGACGGGCACTACTATAATTCACCCCTCCACTTT.

This rearrangement joins TRBV12-3 or TRBV12-4 to TRBJ2-5; maybe TRBD1 (5 bases). Trimming removed 6 bases from V and 5 bases from J, with 13 bases in between. The CDR3 consists of 13 residues. CDR3 DNA: TGTGCCAGCAGGTTTCAGGGAACGGAGACCCAGTACTTC. Its translation is CASRFQGTETQYF.

This rearrangement joins TRBV19 to TRBJ2-1; 8 positions agree with TRBD2. Trimming removed 0 bases from V and 8 bases from J; junction bases left unmatched: 12. The CDR3 loop spans 17 amino acids. Per the germline V gene, CDR1 is LNHDA and CDR2 is SQIVND (reference sequence). The CDR3 DNA follows: TGTGCCAGTAGTATAGATCTTGTAGCGGGACTAGTGGATGAGCAGTTCTTC. Protein sequence: CASSIDLVAGLVDEQFF. Variable domain in full (rest from reference TRBV19 and TRBJ2-1): DGGITQSPKYLFRKEGQNVTLSCEQNLNHDAMYWYRQDPGQGLRLIYYSQIVNDFQKGDIAEGYSVSREKKESFPLTVTSAQKNPTAFYLCASSIDLVAGLVDEQFFGPGTRLTVL.

The chain has TRBV19 and TRBJ2-2; D perhaps matches TRBD2 (5 bases). Germline CDR1 LNHDA, CDR2 SQIVND (reference sequence). This CDR3 has 14 residues. V lost 3 bases and J lost 4, with 9 bases in between. The CDR3 region has the DNA TGTGCCAGTAGTATCCGCGGAGGCACCGGGGAGCTGTTTTTT. This translates into CASSIRGGTGELFF.